The 27 T cell receptor beta chains below were found in one sample sequenced in a study of cytomegalovirus exposure and HLA in healthy donors. Some clones are missing from TCRdb's copy, which holds only in-frame ones; the method was immunoSEQ multiplex PCR. The sample includes about 130,000 clones, approximately 94% of them seen just once. Sequenced material: PBMCs. The receptors come from a man aged 18 to 30 in good health and CMV-seronegative.

The chain's CDR3 is CASSSQGHPSGNTIYF. The DNA for the CDR3 is TGTGCCAGCAGCTCCCAGGGACACCCCTCTGGAAACACCATATATTTT. This chain joins TRBV11-1 and TRBJ1-3; maybe TRBD1 (6 bases). From germline, CDR1 is SGHAT and CDR2 FQDESV (reference sequence). The CDR3 spans 16 residues. V gave up 4 bases and J gave up 0 bases, with 13 bases separating them.

The CDR3 region has the DNA TGTGCCAGCGCCGGCGGGGATTATAGCAATCAGCCCCAGCATTTT. This gives the protein CASAGGDYSNQPQHF. The gene calls are TRBV6-1 and TRBJ1-5; D not certain. The germline gives CDR1 MNHNS, CDR2 SASEGT. Between the trimmed V and J ends, which lost 8 bases and 0 bases, there was a span of 14 bases. CDR3 length: 15 amino acids.

J is TRBJ1-1 and V is TRBV5-6; TRBD1 matches 7 bases. Germline lookup yields CDR1 SGHDT and CDR2 YYEEEE. V was pared by 1 base and J by 4 bases, with 13 bases of the junction left unmatched. The CDR3 runs 17 residues. The CDR3 DNA reads TGTGCCAGCAGCTTGAGTTTCCAGGGGGGACCGGCCACTGAAGCTTTCTTT. The encoded protein is CASSLSFQGGPATEAFF.

The genes are TRBV5-4 and TRBJ2-6; D possibly corresponds to TRBD1 (6 bases). The ends were cut back, 2 bases at V and 6 bases at J, with 12 bases in the middle. The CDR3 contains 15 residues. From germline, CDR1 is SGHNT and CDR2 YYREEE (reference sequence). CDR3 coding DNA: TGTGCCAGCAGCTTTAGACAGGTTCAGGCCAACGTCCTGACTTTC. Protein sequence: CASSFRQVQANVLTF.

The V gene is TRBV19, the J gene TRBJ1-1; TRBD1 matches at 9 bases. After removal of 5 bases from V and 12 bases from J, the junction contained 16 bases not matched to a gene. CDR3 length equals 15 residues. Germline values: CDR1 LNHDA, CDR2 SQIVND (reference sequence). CDR3 region: CASSSSRDRAAGTFF. The CDR3 DNA reads as TGTGCCAGTAGTTCCTCCAGGGACAGGGCTGCCGGTACTTTCTTT.

The V call is TRBV11-3, the J call TRBJ1-2; TRBD1 agrees at 7 bases. The V segment lost 6 bases and the J segment 5 bases; nucleotides outside the gene matches: 9. Germline loops: CDR1 SGHNT, CDR2 YENEEA. The CDR3 covers 14 residues. CDR3 sequence (DNA): TGTGCCAGCAGTCAGGCCCGGACAGGATATGGCTACACCTTC. Protein product: CASSQARTGYGYTF.

This sequence joins TRBV7-3 and TRBJ2-5, with a tentative D call TRBD1 (5 bases). The germline V gene encodes CDR1 SGHTA and CDR2 FQGTGA. The CDR3 extends over 14 amino acids. V dropped 5 bases and J dropped 2 bases, with 12 bases sitting between them. CDR3 nucleotide sequence: TGTGCCAGCAGCCTTGGCAGGGCGCAAGAGACCCAGTACTTC. Its translation: CASSLGRAQETQYF.

This rearrangement joins TRBV19 to TRBJ1-4; the match to TRBD1 covers 9 bases. CDR3 length equals 16 residues. Germline V gene sequence: CDR1 LNHDA, CDR2 SQIVND (reference sequence). Unmatched junction bases numbered 9, after V lost 4 bases and J lost 6 bases. CDR3 sequence (DNA): TGTGCCAGTAGTACCCGGGACAGGGTTAGGCATGAAAAACTGTTTTTT. This gives the protein CASSTRDRVRHEKLFF.

CDR3 DNA sequence: TGTGCCAGCAATCCACCGGACAATGAGCAGTTCTTC. Amino acid sequence: CASNPPDNEQFF. The rearrangement links TRBV2 to TRBJ2-1; D gene unclear. The germline gives CDR1 SNHLY, CDR2 FYNNEI. Deletions cut 7 bases from V and 5 bases from J, with 9 bases between. The CDR3 spans 12 residues.

This rearrangement joins TRBV6-1 to TRBJ2-2; TRBD2 might be the D (6 bases). The V gene lost 4 bases and the J gene lost 4 bases, with 16 bases spanning the gap. The CDR3 consists of 16 residues. Germline V gives CDR1 MNHNS, CDR2 SASEGT. CDR3 amino acids: CASSVVHEGGTGELFF. The CDR3, as DNA: TGTGCCAGCAGTGTTGTTCATGAGGGAGGCACCGGGGAGCTGTTTTTT.

The chain combines TRBV18 with TRBJ1-1, with D hard to call. CDR1 KGHSH and CDR2 LQKENI come from the germline V gene. The CDR3 consists of 14 residues. V dropped 5 bases and J dropped 0 bases, with 10 bases sitting between them. This CDR3 is CASSADTMNTEAFF. In nucleotides, the CDR3 is TGTGCCAGCTCAGCCGACACCATGAACACTGAAGCTTTCTTT.

The CDR3 spells CAITDRDLNYEQYF. DNA of the CDR3: TGTGCCATCACCGACCGGGACTTGAACTACGAGCAGTACTTC. The chain links TRBV10-3 to TRBJ2-7, with a weak D call TRBD2 (6 bases). The CDR3 covers 14 residues. Germline V gives CDR1 ENHRY, CDR2 SYGVKD. Trimming removed 7 bases from V and 3 bases from J, with 16 bases in between.

The chain has TRBV6-6 and TRBJ2-1, with TRBD1 matching 8 bases. After removal of 5 bases from V and 4 bases from J, the junction contained 1 base not matched to a gene. Germline loops: CDR1 MNHNY, CDR2 SVGAGI (reference sequence). This CDR3 contains 13 residues. As DNA, the CDR3 is TGTGCCAGCAGTCGGACAGGGTACAATGAGCAGTTCTTC. It specifies CASSRTGYNEQFF.

In its sample, this clone was seen a few times. The chain joins TRBV6-5 to TRBJ2-7; 8 bases are a match to TRBD2. J gave up 3 bases and V 4 bases, and 5 bases lay outside the gene matches. The CDR3 sequence is 14 residues long. Germline lookup yields CDR1 MNHEY and CDR2 SVGAGI. CDR3 coding DNA: TGTGCCAGCAGTTCCAAGCGGGGGCTCTACGAGCAGTACTTC. Encoded protein: CASSSKRGLYEQYF.

The chain employs TRBV7-9 and TRBJ2-5; D ambiguous. This CDR3 contains 12 residues. CDR1 and CDR2 (germline): SEHNR, FQNEAQ (reference sequence). The germline V and J ends were trimmed by 5 bases and 5 bases, with 9 bases remaining between them. The CDR3 region has the DNA TGTGCCAGCAGCCCCCGAGGCGAGACCCAGTACTTC. Its translation is CASSPRGETQYF.

The chain links TRBV28 to TRBJ2-7, with TRBD1 as a possible D gene (6 bases). V was trimmed by 6 bases and J by 6 bases, leaving 15 bases between them. The germline CDR1 and CDR2 sequences are MDHEN and SYDVKM. The CDR3 has 13 amino acids. CDR3 region: CASRPGTLLEQYF. In DNA, the CDR3 is TGTGCCAGCAGACCGGGGACACTGCTCGAGCAGTACTTC.

This chain links TRBV5-6 with TRBJ1-5; D remains unclear. The length of the CDR3 is 13 residues. V was clipped by 1 base and J by 4 bases, with 6 bases between them. Germline V gene data show CDR1 as SGHDT and CDR2 as YYEEEE. CDR3 sequence reads: CASSLSRNQPQHF. The CDR3 DNA is TGTGCCAGCAGCTTGAGCCGTAATCAGCCCCAGCATTTT.

V is TRBV7-9 and J is TRBJ2-1; 8 nucleotides line up with TRBD1. CDR1 is SEHNR and CDR2 is FQNEAQ in the germline V gene (reference sequence). There are 19 residues in the CDR3. Germline trimming cut 5 bases from V and 6 bases from J; bases unmatched to any gene: 21. The DNA of the CDR3 is TGTGCCAGCAGCCCCCGGGAACAGGGGGGTGCAATTTCAGGCAATGAGCAGTTCTTC. This gives the protein CASSPREQGGAISGNEQFF.

This clone appeared once. The V and J genes are TRBV9 and TRBJ1-5; TRBD1 matches 9 bases. The V gene's germline CDR1 is SGDLS and CDR2 YYNGEE. J lost 4 bases, V lost 3 bases, and 5 bases had no gene match. CDR3 length equals 15 residues. CDR3 residues: CASSETGGRNQPQHF. The CDR3 bases are TGTGCCAGCAGCGAGACAGGGGGAAGAAATCAGCCCCAGCATTTT.

This CDR3 is CASSFNAAGAGGELFF. The CDR3, as DNA: TGTGCCAGCAGCTTTAACGCGGCAGGGGCTGGCGGGGAGCTGTTTTTT. This chain uses TRBV7-2 with TRBJ2-2, with D possibly being TRBD1 (6 bases). The CDR3 runs to 16 residues. Trimming shortened V by 3 bases and J by 7 bases, and 18 bases separated the two germline ends. Per germline, CDR1 SGHTA and CDR2 FQGNSA.

The chain links TRBV25-1 to TRBJ2-7, with 10 bases that match TRBD2. V dropped 4 bases and J dropped 5; count of bases not matched to a gene: 14. Germline V lookup: CDR1 MGHDK, CDR2 SYGVNS. The CDR3 loop spans 17 amino acids. The DNA of the CDR3 is TGTGCCAGCAGTGGGGGAGGGAAGCGGGAGGGCCTCAACGAGCAGTACTTC. Amino acid sequence: CASSGGGKREGLNEQYF.

The chain carries TRBV28 and TRBJ2-2, with 8 bases that match TRBD2. Germline assignment: CDR1 MDHEN and CDR2 SYDVKM. The V and J ends lost 5 bases and 2 bases, in that order; junction bases with no gene match: 10. The CDR3 spans 17 residues. CDR3 sequence: CASSPSGGGFNTGELFF. The CDR3 DNA is TGTGCCAGCAGTCCCAGCGGGGGAGGCTTCAACACCGGGGAGCTGTTTTTT.

The chain recombines TRBV4-3 with TRBJ2-5; TRBD2 might be the D (6 bases). The CDR3 runs 16 residues. CDR1 is LGHNA, CDR2 YSLEER, per germline. The V end lost 3 bases, the J end lost 6 bases, and 20 bases lay between the germline ends. CDR3 residues: CASSHLAFGGPKTQYF. In DNA form, the CDR3 reads TGCGCCAGCAGCCATCTTGCGTTCGGAGGGCCAAAGACCCAGTACTTC.

This clone was observed a few times. The chain recombines TRBV4-1 with TRBJ2-5; tentatively, D is TRBD2 (5 bases). V was pared by 8 bases and J by 1 base, with 17 bases between. Germline V gene data show CDR1 as MGHRA and CDR2 as YSYEKL. The CDR3 has 15 amino acids. The DNA of the CDR3 is TGCGCCAGCGGGGAGACGGGATATCTCCAAGAGACCCAGTACTTC. Translating it yields CASGETGYLQETQYF.

The gene calls are TRBV4-2 and TRBJ1-3; D is ambiguous. Germline CDR1 reads LGHNA; CDR2 reads YNFKEQ. The CDR3 runs 16 residues. V lost 0 bases and J 6 bases, leaving 15 bases between the germline ends. The CDR3 nucleotides are TGTGCCAGCAGCCAAGATCCGGACCGCGGGCTAAACACCATATATTTT. This sequence encodes CASSQDPDRGLNTIYF.

The CDR3 DNA reads TGTGCCTGGGGCCCGCTCAGCGGGGCCTACGAGCAGTACTTC. It yields the protein CAWGPLSGAYEQYF. This chain joins TRBV30 and TRBJ2-7; 7 bases line up with TRBD2. V trimming: 5 bases; J trimming: 2 bases; junction bases outside the gene matches: 9. Germline CDR1 and CDR2: GTSNPN and SVGIG (reference sequence). This CDR3 has 14 amino acids.

The chain couples TRBV30 to TRBJ1-1, with 9 bases lining up with TRBD1. CDR1 is GTSNPN and CDR2 is SVGIG in the germline V gene (reference sequence). V gave up 5 bases and J gave up 0 bases; unmatched junction bases: 13. This CDR3 has 17 residues. CDR3: CAWDSYGTGYLNTEAFF. In DNA form, the CDR3 reads TGTGCCTGGGACTCCTATGGGACAGGGTACTTGAACACTGAAGCTTTCTTT.